The 11 T cell receptor beta chains listed next were all sequenced from one sample in a study of blood T cell repertoires in COVID-19. The protocol was immunoSEQ multiplex PCR, while the TCRdb copy is restricted to in-frame clones and leaves out a portion. The repertoire holds a few hundred thousand clones, with just over 85% as singletons. Sequenced material: PBMCs or T cells enriched from blood (not recorded which). The source is a woman younger than 35 who had recovered from COVID-19.

The chain joins TRBV24-1 to TRBJ2-7; the match to TRBD2 covers 7 bases. The CDR3 has 12 amino acids. Germline trimming cut 3 bases from V and 7 bases from J; bases unmatched to any gene: 2. Germline V gene lookup returns CDR1 KGHDR and CDR2 SFDVKD. CDR3 region: CATSDGGGEQYF. In DNA form, the CDR3 reads TGTGCCACCAGTGATGGGGGGGGTGAGCAGTACTTC.

The DNA of the CDR3 is TGTGCCAGCAGTTTTTCCCGGACAGGGGGCGGGGGCTATGGCTACACCTTC. This gives the protein CASSFSRTGGGGYGYTF. This chain connects TRBV27 to TRBJ1-2; 11 bases are a match to TRBD1. Trimming cost V 3 bases and J 4 bases; bases outside gene matches: 10. The CDR3 loop spans 17 amino acids. The germline V gene encodes CDR1 MNHEY and CDR2 SMNVEV (reference sequence).

The V gene is TRBV5-6, the J gene TRBJ2-5; 7 positions match TRBD1. The CDR3 is 14 amino acids. CDR1 SGHDT and CDR2 YYEEEE come from the germline V gene. The junction had 2 bases not matched to a gene; V was cut back by 2 bases and J by 1 base. CDR3 protein: CASSFRDSQETQYF. CDR3 nucleotide sequence: TGTGCCAGCAGCTTCCGGGACAGCCAAGAGACCCAGTACTTC.

This chain uses TRBV19 with TRBJ2-2; maybe TRBD2 (6 bases). Germline V gene lookup returns CDR1 LNHDA and CDR2 SQIVND (reference sequence). V was shortened by 4 bases and J by 8 bases, with 20 bases between the two germline ends. CDR3 length equals 16 residues. DNA of the CDR3: TGTGCCAGTAGTACGAGGGAACTAGCCCATAAGGGGGAGCTGTTTTTT. This gives the protein CASSTRELAHKGELFF.

The chain is built from TRBV5-5 and TRBJ1-1; TRBD1 aligns across 8 bases. The CDR3 loop spans 14 amino acids. Germline values: CDR1 SGHKS, CDR2 YYEKEE (reference sequence). The V segment lost 2 bases and the J segment 5 bases; nucleotides outside the gene matches: 5. CDR3 nucleotides: TGTGCCAGCAGCTTTAGCCAGGGGGCTACTGAAGCTTTCTTT. Translation gives CASSFSQGATEAFF.

This chain connects TRBV27 to TRBJ2-2, with no clear D. Trimming removed 1 base at V and 2 bases at J, with 5 bases between. The CDR3 covers 14 residues. Looked up from germline, CDR1 is MNHEY and CDR2 is SMNVEV (reference sequence). The chain's CDR3 is CASSLYRNTGELFF. CDR3 sequence (DNA): TGTGCCAGCAGTTTATACAGAAACACCGGGGAGCTGTTTTTT.

This chain connects TRBV28 to TRBJ1-4; 9 bases map to TRBD1. With 6 bases clipped from V and 8 bases from J, the junction kept 7 bases outside the gene matches. The CDR3 has 14 residues. CDR1 is MDHEN, CDR2 SYDVKM, per germline. CDR3 nucleotides: TGTGCCAGCAGCCTTGACAGGGGGGTCGAAAAACTGTTTTTT. Its translation: CASSLDRGVEKLFF. Full variable domain (missing parts from reference TRBV28 and TRBJ1-4): DVKVTQSSRYLVKRTGEKVFLECVQDMDHENMFWYRQDPGLGLRLIYFSYDVKMKEKGDIPEGYSVSREKKERFSLILESASTNQTSMYLCASSLDRGVEKLFFGSGTQLSVL.

V and J are TRBV2 and TRBJ1-5, with TRBD1 matching 8 bases. The CDR3 is made up of 14 amino acids. J lost 6 bases, V lost 4 bases, and 5 bases had no gene match. Germline CDR1 SNHLY, CDR2 FYNNEI. The CDR3 DNA sequence: TGTGCCAGCAGTGGGACAGGGTATAGTCAGCCCCAGCATTTT. Translation gives CASSGTGYSQPQHF.

The rearrangement joins TRBV5-1 to TRBJ2-3; D gene uncertain. Germline lookup yields CDR1 SGHRS and CDR2 YFSETQ. Trimming cost V 4 bases and J 0 bases, with 6 bases left between them. The CDR3 is 13 amino acids. DNA for the CDR3: TGCGCCAGCAGCGAAGAGAGCACAGATACGCAGTATTTT. Residues: CASSEESTDTQYF. Full variable domain (remainder filled in from reference TRBV5-1 and TRBJ2-3): KAGVTQTPRYLIKTRGQQVTLSCSPISGHRSVSWYQQTPGQGLQFLFEYFSETQRNKGNFPGRFSGRQFSNSRSEMNVSTLELGDSALYLCASSEESTDTQYFGPGTRLTVL.

V usage is TRBV7-2 and J usage is TRBJ1-1; 10 nucleotides line up with TRBD1. CDR3 length: 13 residues. The trim removed 1 base at V and 7 bases at J, leaving 0 bases unmatched. Per germline, CDR1 SGHTA and CDR2 FQGNSA. In nucleotides, the CDR3 is TGTGCCAGCAGCTTAGGGACAGGGGGTGAAGCTTTCTTT. It yields the protein CASSLGTGGEAFF.

J is TRBJ2-7 and V is TRBV9; 7 positions agree with TRBD1. CDR1 is SGDLS, CDR2 YYNGEE, per germline. The CDR3 is made up of 15 amino acids. The ends lost 3 bases at V and 4 bases at J; junction bases unmatched: 10. The CDR3 region is CASSGGVTGPYEQYF. CDR3 DNA: TGTGCCAGCAGCGGGGGAGTGACAGGGCCTTACGAGCAGTACTTC.